This T cell receptor beta chain emerged from a study of blood T cell repertoires in COVID-19. Study context: Sites in the United States, Italy and Spain provided acute and convalescent COVID-19 samples. From T cells, B-cell-depleted T cells, or PBMCs came the material, which was cDNA or gDNA.

Followed longitudinally, the Seattle patients had been enrolled during active infection. In the authors' methods: Estimated nucleated cell counts came from reference gene primer amplification. Profiled with immunoSEQ multiplex PCR; TCRdb holds only in-frame clones, not every one. V, J and clone size derive from that table, while D and trimming were established from the DNA sequence. The sample carries about 330,000 clones, 87% recorded once. The germline V gene encodes CDR1 MDHEN and CDR2 SYDVKM. V lost 5 bases, J lost 4 bases, and 5 bases stayed unmatched. CDR3 size: 14 residues. The sequenced material came from peripheral blood. The rearrangement uses TRBV28 and TRBJ1-3; 7 positions match TRBD1. The sequence was obtained from a man in his thirties or forties with COVID-19, enrolled during active disease. The CDR3 sequence: CASSIDRVGNTIYF. The CDR3 nucleotides are TGTGCCAGCAGTATTGACAGGGTGGGAAACACCATATATTTT.